This T cell receptor beta chain appears in the sequencing data of a study of OX40 agonist ivuxolimab in advanced cancers. Study observations and caveats: Still undetermined is the antigen specificity of the expanded peripheral T cells.

Enrollment shut out patients with autoimmune disease history or systemic immunosuppression. Baseline, cycle 4 day 1, and cycle 7 day 1 were the blood sampling points. Germline V gene lookup returns CDR1 SGHRS and CDR2 YFSETQ. V dropped 1 base and J dropped 4 bases, with 13 bases sitting between them. The CDR3 loop spans 15 amino acids. Clones were sequenced by immunoSEQ multiplex PCR, and TCRdb holds only the in-frame ones, with some missing. Of around 15,000 clones in the sample, approximately 86% were seen once. In regard to this clone: Its specificity is unknown.

The source is an adult with an advanced solid tumor such as melanoma, head and neck, liver or kidney cancer. The V call is TRBV5-1, the J call TRBJ2-3, with D tentatively TRBD2 (5 bases). The sample in question was CD4+ or CD8+ T cells sorted from blood, obtained in a trial of the OX40 agonist ivuxolimab. The CDR3 bases are TGCGCCAGCAGCTTGTCGGGAAGTTTCGCAGATACGCAGTATTTT. Protein sequence: CASSLSGSFADTQYF.